This T cell receptor beta chain derives from a study of blood T cell repertoires in COVID-19. TCRdb's copy holds only in-frame clones and misses some; the assay was immunoSEQ multiplex PCR. The sample contains fewer than 350,000 clones, roughly 86% of which appear only once. This CDR3 contains 14 residues. The ends were cut back, 1 base at V and 6 bases at J, with 14 bases in the middle. In germline, CDR1 is SGDLS, CDR2 YYNGEE. The sequence was collected from a man in his forties with active or convalescent COVID-19. This chain links TRBV9 with TRBJ2-7; D might be TRBD2 (5 bases). The source material was peripheral blood. The CDR3 DNA follows: TGTGCCAGCAGCGTACCGGGCCCGGGGAGCGAGCAGTACTTC. Amino acids: CASSVPGPGSEQYF.